The rows below give T cell receptor beta chains drawn from one sample of a study of OX40 agonist ivuxolimab in advanced cancers. The data were produced by immunoSEQ multiplex PCR, yet TCRdb's version contains in-frame clones alone and is incomplete. This sample has about 76,000 clones, with about 88% found just once. Specimen: CD4+ or CD8+ T cells sorted from blood, collected in a trial of the OX40 agonist ivuxolimab. These receptors were obtained from an adult with an advanced solid tumor such as melanoma, head and neck, liver or kidney cancer. The CDR3 runs from the conserved cysteine through the conserved F or W. D genes are given only for firm matches. Clone size, where shown, is once, few, many, or a class for clones that have expanded.

d_gene | abundance | j_gene | v_gene | CDR3aa | CDR3nt
TRBD1 | - | TRBJ1-1 | TRBV28 | CASSFTPTGADTEAFF | TGTGCCAGCAGTTTCACACCGACAGGGGCGGACACTGAAGCTTTCTTT
- | - | TRBJ1-1 | TRBV28 | CASSYRVNTEAFF | TGTGCCAGCAGTTATCGGGTGAACACTGAAGCTTTCTTT
- | once | TRBJ2-5 | TRBV28 | CASVEGRQETQYF | TGTGCCAGCGTGGAAGGCAGACAAGAGACCCAGTACTTC
- | - | TRBJ2-3 | TRBV19 | CASTGWQGGTDTQYF | TGTGCCAGTACCGGGTGGCAGGGGGGAACAGATACGCAGTATTTT
- | - | TRBJ1-5 | TRBV19 | CASSIWPGNQPQHF | TGTGCCAGTAGTATCTGGCCGGGCAATCAGCCCCAGCATTTT
TRBD2 | - | TRBJ2-3 | TRBV15 | CATSASTRAGGLSDTQYF | TGTGCCACCAGCGCCAGTACAAGAGCGGGGGGGTTGTCAGATACGCAGTATTTT
- | - | TRBJ1-3 | TRBV30 | CAWSVGGTSSGNTIYF | TGTGCCTGGAGTGTAGGGGGTACGAGCTCTGGAAACACCATATATTTT
TRBD2 | few | TRBJ2-3 | TRBV6-1 | CASFRLAGGTDTQYF | TGTGCCAGTTTTCGACTAGCGGGGGGCACAGATACGCAGTATTTT
TRBD1 | - | TRBJ2-1 | TRBV7-3 | CASSPPGTGGPYNEQFF | TGTGCCAGCAGCCCCCCCGGGACAGGGGGCCCCTACAATGAGCAGTTCTTC
- | - | TRBJ2-5 | TRBV5-1 | CASSLGPVWETQYF | TGCGCCAGCAGCTTAGGACCAGTCTGGGAGACCCAGTACTTC
- | - | TRBJ2-3 | TRBV7-2 | CASSFRDSFPDTQYF | TGTGCCAGCAGCTTCCGGGACTCCTTCCCAGATACGCAGTATTTT
- | - | TRBJ1-4 | TRBV5-8 | CASSLGVGQGGVYEKLFF | TGTGCCAGCAGCTTGGGAGTGGGGCAGGGCGGCGTGTATGAAAAACTGTTTTTT
- | - | TRBJ1-1 | TRBV6-5 | CASSPLQGAHTEAFF | TGTGCCAGCAGCCCTTTACAGGGAGCGCACACTGAAGCTTTCTTT
TRBD2 | - | TRBJ2-3 | TRBV29-1 | CSVDFAGETDTQYF | TGCAGCGTTGATTTTGCGGGGGAGACAGATACGCAGTATTTT
- | - | TRBJ2-7 | TRBV20-1 | CSASLAAGQYF | TGCAGTGCTAGCCTTGCCGCCGGGCAGTACTTC
- | - | TRBJ2-5 | TRBV11-2 | CASSPRDFATQYF | TGTGCCAGCAGCCCCCGGGACTTTGCGACCCAGTACTTC
- | once | TRBJ2-7 | TRBV2 | CASSDSGGNYEQYF | TGTGCCAGCAGTGATTCCGGGGGCAACTACGAGCAGTACTTC
TRBD1 | - | TRBJ1-1 | TRBV7-8 | CASSLGTGVAEAFF | TGTGCCAGCAGCTTAGGGACAGGGGTGGCTGAAGCTTTCTTT
TRBD1 | - | TRBJ2-5 | TRBV7-2 | CASRQPGQGWETQYF | TGTGCCAGCAGGCAACCGGGACAGGGGTGGGAGACCCAGTACTTC
TRBD1 | - | TRBJ1-5 | TRBV29-1 | CSAGDSANEPQHF | TGCAGCGCTGGGGACAGTGCAAATGAACCCCAGCATTTT
- | - | TRBJ1-2 | TRBV5-4 | CASSLGQLVPYGYTF | TGTGCCAGCAGCTTGGGGCAGCTAGTCCCCTATGGCTACACCTTC
- | - | TRBJ2-7 | TRBV5-1 | CASSRGTDRGYF | TGCGCCAGCAGCCGGGGGACTGACCGGGGGTACTTC
TRBD1 | - | TRBJ2-7 | TRBV14 | CASSWAGGANVDEQYF | TGTGCCAGCAGCTGGGCAGGGGGCGCGAATGTGGACGAGCAGTACTTC